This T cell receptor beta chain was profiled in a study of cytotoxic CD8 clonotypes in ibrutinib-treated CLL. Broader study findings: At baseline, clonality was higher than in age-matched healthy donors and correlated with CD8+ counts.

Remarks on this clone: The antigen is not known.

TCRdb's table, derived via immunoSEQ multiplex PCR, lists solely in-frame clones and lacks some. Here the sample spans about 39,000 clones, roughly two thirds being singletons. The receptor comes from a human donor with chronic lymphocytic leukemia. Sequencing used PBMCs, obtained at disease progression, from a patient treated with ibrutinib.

This CDR3 is CASSHDGATDTQYF. CDR3 DNA sequence: TGCGCCAGCAGCCATGATGGGGCCACAGATACGCAGTATTTT. The rearrangement joins TRBV5-1 to TRBJ2-3, with a tentative D call TRBD1 (5 bases). CDR1 is SGHRS and CDR2 is YFSETQ in the germline V gene. V lost 4 bases, J lost 2 bases, and 11 bases lay in between. CDR3 length: 14 amino acids.